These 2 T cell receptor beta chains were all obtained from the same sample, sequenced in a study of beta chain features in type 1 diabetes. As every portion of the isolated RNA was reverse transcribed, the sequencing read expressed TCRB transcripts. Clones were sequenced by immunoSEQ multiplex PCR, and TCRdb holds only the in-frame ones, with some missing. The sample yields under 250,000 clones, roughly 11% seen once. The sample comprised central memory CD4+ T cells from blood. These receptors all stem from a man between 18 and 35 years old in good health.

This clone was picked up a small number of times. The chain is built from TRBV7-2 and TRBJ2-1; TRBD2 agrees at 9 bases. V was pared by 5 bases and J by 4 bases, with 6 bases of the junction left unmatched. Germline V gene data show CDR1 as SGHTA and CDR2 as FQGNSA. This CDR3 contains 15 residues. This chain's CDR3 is CASSPEGLAYNEQFF. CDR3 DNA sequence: TGTGCCAGCAGCCCCGAGGGACTAGCTTACAATGAGCAGTTCTTC.

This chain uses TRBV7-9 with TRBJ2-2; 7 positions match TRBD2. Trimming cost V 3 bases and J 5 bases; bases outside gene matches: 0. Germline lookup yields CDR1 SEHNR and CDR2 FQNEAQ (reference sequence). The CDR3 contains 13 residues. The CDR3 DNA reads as TGTGCCAGCAGCTTCGGGAGGACCGGGGAGCTGTTTTTT. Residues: CASSFGRTGELFF.